The 22 T cell receptor beta chains presented below share a single source sample, sequenced in a study of cytomegalovirus exposure and HLA in healthy donors. The PCR ran on 60 Vbeta and 13 Jbeta primers. The protocol was immunoSEQ multiplex PCR, while the TCRdb copy is restricted to in-frame clones and leaves out a portion. Among around 97,000 clones listed, around 76% were seen once. Sequences were obtained from PBMCs. These receptor sequences come from a woman under 30 in good health and CMV-seropositive.

This chain uses TRBV19 with TRBJ2-3; 10 bases fit TRBD2. Germline loops: CDR1 LNHDA, CDR2 SQIVND (reference sequence). The CDR3 is made up of 19 amino acids. The V gene end was trimmed by 3 bases and the J gene end by 2 bases; junction bases not matched to a gene: 14. The CDR3 loop reads CASSIRLAGEVSNTDTQYF. CDR3 coding DNA: TGTGCCAGTAGTATCCGCCTAGCGGGAGAGGTATCGAACACAGATACGCAGTATTTT. Looking up the rest from reference TRBV19 and TRBJ2-3 gives the full variable domain: DGGITQSPKYLFRKEGQNVTLSCEQNLNHDAMYWYRQDPGQGLRLIYYSQIVNDFQKGDIAEGYSVSREKKESFPLTVTSAQKNPTAFYLCASSIRLAGEVSNTDTQYFGPGTRLTVL.

The V and J genes are TRBV29-1 and TRBJ2-3, with 9 bases lining up with TRBD2. This CDR3 has 14 residues. CDR1 and CDR2 (germline): SQVTM, ANQGSEA. J gave up 5 bases and V 6 bases, and 9 bases lay outside the gene matches. This chain's CDR3 is CSVFLAGRGDTQYF. DNA of the CDR3: TGCAGCGTCTTTCTAGCGGGAAGGGGAGATACGCAGTATTTT.

This clone was recorded once. This rearrangement joins TRBV27 to TRBJ2-1; 8 nucleotides match TRBD2. Germline CDR1 and CDR2: MNHEY and SMNVEV (reference sequence). The CDR3 runs 14 residues. V lost 2 bases and J lost 4; bases outside the gene matches: 1. The CDR3 reads CASSLERGYNEQFF. DNA of the CDR3: TGTGCCAGCAGTTTAGAGCGGGGGTACAATGAGCAGTTCTTC.

The genes are TRBV2 and TRBJ2-3; D may be TRBD1 (5 bases). This CDR3 has 13 amino acids. V shed 5 bases and J shed 9 bases, with 15 bases lying between them. Germline V lookup: CDR1 SNHLY, CDR2 FYNNEI. CDR3 nucleotide sequence: TGTGCCAGCAGTCCAGGGCCTAGAGTCACGCAGTATTTT. This codes for CASSPGPRVTQYF.

There are a few counts of this clone. This chain uses TRBV6-1 with TRBJ1-1, with a tentative D call TRBD1 (5 bases). The CDR3 runs 12 residues. Trimming removed 3 bases at V and 10 bases at J, with 12 bases between. From germline, CDR1 is MNHNS and CDR2 SASEGT. The CDR3 sequence is CASSEGGFGAFF. Here the CDR3 DNA reads TGTGCCAGCAGTGAGGGGGGTTTCGGAGCTTTCTTT.

This chain connects TRBV7-9 to TRBJ2-7; D possibly corresponds to TRBD2 (6 bases). The CDR3 loop spans 16 amino acids. Trimming shortened V by 5 bases and J by 3 bases, and 20 bases separated the two germline ends. The germline CDR1 and CDR2 sequences are SEHNR and FQNEAQ (reference sequence). The CDR3: CASSTPLSGGIYEQYF. The DNA for the CDR3 is TGTGCCAGCAGCACACCCCTTTCCGGGGGAATCTACGAGCAGTACTTC. Using reference TRBV7-9 and TRBJ2-7 for the parts outside the CDR3, the full variable domain is DTGVSQNPRHKITKRGQNVTFRCDPISEHNRLYWYRQTLGQGPEFLTYFQNEAQLEKSRLLSDRFSAERPKGSFSTLEIQRTEQGDSAMYLCASSTPLSGGIYEQYFGPGTRLTVT.

This clone was detected a few times. The J gene is TRBJ2-2, the V gene TRBV11-3; 9 bases align to TRBD1. The CDR3 contains 19 residues. Per germline, CDR1 SGHNT and CDR2 YENEEA. J lost 4 bases, V lost 3 bases, and 15 bases had no gene match. CDR3: CASSFSGQGNKRSTGELFF. The CDR3 nucleotides are TGTGCCAGCAGCTTCTCGGGACAGGGAAACAAACGGAGCACCGGGGAGCTGTTTTTT.

V gene TRBV4-1 combines with J gene TRBJ1-2; D perhaps matches TRBD1 (5 bases). Germline values: CDR1 MGHRA, CDR2 YSYEKL. The CDR3 length is 13 residues. V was pared by 6 bases and J by 7 bases, with 15 bases between. CDR3 bases: TGCGCCAGCAGTCAGGACAACCTCGGTGGCTACACCTTC. It specifies CASSQDNLGGYTF.

The chain combines TRBV28 with TRBJ2-1; D might be TRBD2 (5 bases). The CDR3 runs to 16 residues. CDR1 is MDHEN and CDR2 is SYDVKM in the germline V gene. V was shortened by 8 bases and J by 4 bases, with 21 bases between the two germline ends. CDR3 protein: CASLARAASEYNEQFF. DNA for the CDR3: TGTGCCAGCCTGGCTAGAGCGGCTAGTGAGTACAATGAGCAGTTCTTC.

V usage is TRBV6-5 and J usage is TRBJ2-7; 9 nucleotides line up with TRBD1. This CDR3 is built from 12 residues. Germline V gene sequence: CDR1 MNHEY, CDR2 SVGAGI. The V segment lost 7 bases and the J segment 4 bases; nucleotides outside the gene matches: 2. DNA of the CDR3: TGTGCCAGCAACGGACAGGGGTACGAGCAGTACTTC. It encodes CASNGQGYEQYF.

This CDR3 reads CATSRGQNTGELFF. In DNA form, the CDR3 reads TGTGCCACCAGCAGAGGGCAGAACACCGGGGAGCTGTTTTTT. The chain joins TRBV15 to TRBJ2-2, with D uncertain. The CDR3 is 14 amino acids. Germline V gives CDR1 LNHNV, CDR2 YYDKDF (reference sequence). V was trimmed by 1 base and J by 1 base, leaving 4 bases between them.

The count of this clone is one. V is TRBV9 and J is TRBJ2-7; D not certain. V was clipped by 4 bases and J by 4 bases, with 9 bases between them. This CDR3 contains 12 residues. Germline V CDR1 and CDR2: SGDLS, YYNGEE. The CDR3 is CASSPGGYEQYF. Here the CDR3 DNA reads TGTGCCAGCAGCCCCGGTGGTTACGAGCAGTACTTC.

This clone was seen more than once but under ten times. The chain joins TRBV5-4 to TRBJ2-5, with a tentative D call TRBD2 (5 bases). CDR1 is SGHNT, CDR2 YYREEE, per germline (reference sequence). The CDR3 spans 14 residues. Trimming pared 4 bases from V and 5 bases from J, leaving 15 bases between. The CDR3 nucleotides read TGTGCCAGCAGCCCGAAACGGGGTCCGGAGACCCAGTACTTC. The encoded protein is CASSPKRGPETQYF.

V gene TRBV18 combines with J gene TRBJ2-7; D not certain. The germline CDR1 and CDR2 sequences are KGHSH and LQKENI. V lost 6 bases and J 3 bases, leaving 12 bases between the germline ends. CDR3 size: 13 residues. The CDR3, as DNA: TGTGCCAGCTCTCAAAAAGTCTACTACGAGCAGTACTTC. Protein: CASSQKVYYEQYF.

The CDR3 DNA is TGTGCCAGCAAGGGGTCGGGTTCTGGGGAGCTGTTTTTT. Translating gives CASKGSGSGELFF. The V and J genes are TRBV2 and TRBJ2-2; possibly TRBD1 for D (5 bases). This CDR3 is 13 amino acids long. Between the trimmed V and J ends, which lost 7 bases and 8 bases, there was a span of 14 bases. CDR1 is SNHLY, CDR2 FYNNEI, per germline.

This clone showed up just a few times. This rearrangement joins TRBV10-2 to TRBJ2-7; TRBD1 aligns across 9 bases. Germline V lookup: CDR1 WSHSY, CDR2 SAAADI. J was trimmed by 3 bases and V by 11 bases; bases with no gene match: 20. This CDR3 spans 17 amino acids. The CDR3 sequence: CAGGTGRVFPHFYEQYF. DNA for the CDR3: TGCGCCGGAGGGACAGGGCGTGTTTTTCCCCATTTCTACGAGCAGTACTTC.

The chain joins TRBV4-1 to TRBJ1-1; the D gene is possibly TRBD1 (6 bases). Germline CDR1 is MGHRA and CDR2 is YSYEKL. The CDR3 totals 16 residues. V lost 1 base and J 4 bases, leaving 16 bases between the germline ends. The CDR3: CASSQAMEGGATEAFF. CDR3 DNA: TGCGCCAGCAGCCAAGCGATGGAAGGGGGTGCCACTGAAGCTTTCTTT.

The CDR3 DNA sequence: TGCGCCAGCAGCTGGGGGTCAGGGGGCGACGAGCAGTACTTC. Its translation is CASSWGSGGDEQYF. The V call is TRBV5-1, the J call TRBJ2-7; 8 bases align to TRBD1. CDR1 and CDR2 from the germline V gene are SGHRS and YFSETQ. Germline trimming cut 3 bases from V and 5 bases from J; bases unmatched to any gene: 7. CDR3 size: 14 residues.

The chain joins TRBV2 to TRBJ2-3; tentatively, D is TRBD1 (6 bases). The CDR3 consists of 14 residues. In germline, CDR1 is SNHLY, CDR2 FYNNEI. Trimming stripped 9 bases from V and 2 bases from J, with 15 bases between. The CDR3 region has the DNA TGTGCCAGATGGACAGTCGACTCCACAGATACGCAGTATTTT. Translation: CARWTVDSTDTQYF.

The chain joins TRBV6-1 to TRBJ1-2; D unresolved. V was clipped by 2 bases and J by 1 base, with 8 bases between them. Germline V gene lookup returns CDR1 MNHNS and CDR2 SASEGT. The CDR3 runs to 14 residues. The CDR3: CASSEHGINYGYTF. CDR3 in DNA: TGTGCCAGCAGTGAACACGGGATTAACTATGGCTACACCTTC.

This chain uses TRBV9 with TRBJ2-7; D is unclear. The CDR3 loop spans 15 amino acids. Trimming removed 4 bases at V and 1 base at J, with 15 bases between. Germline lookup yields CDR1 SGDLS and CDR2 YYNGEE. Here the CDR3 reads CASSPMVGSSYEQYF. The CDR3 nucleotides read TGTGCCAGCAGCCCAATGGTCGGTTCTTCCTACGAGCAGTACTTC.

As concerns this clone: The junction does not match germline at one end; this may be a read error. The chain employs TRBV29-1 and TRBJ1-4; TRBD1 agrees at 7 bases. CDR3 length: 15 residues. Germline CDR1 is SQVTM and CDR2 is ANQGSEA. The CDR3 loop reads CSARNDRDWDEKLLF. DNA of the CDR3: TGCAGCGCCCGAAATGACAGGGATTGGGATGAAAAACTGCTTTTT.